The clone carrying this T cell receptor (beta chain) was seen only a few times. What it recognizes is unknown. The data were obtained in a study of T cells in Graves' hyperthyroidism and ophthalmopathy. Study-level results: Median prediction lead before ophthalmopathy onset was 6.5 months with the model. Separating ophthalmopathy from stable hyperthyroidism was achieved by a 13 V-J model.

The patients, who ranged from 18 to 65 in age, presented with newly diagnosed hyperthyroidism lasting under 2 months. On the basis of clinical symptoms, serum thyroxine and TRAb, thyroid ultrasound and orbital computed tomography, diagnoses were made. Germline V gives CDR1 SQVTM, CDR2 ANQGSEA. This CDR3 is built from 15 residues. Trimming cost V 6 bases and J 1 base, with 18 bases left between them. Researchers amplified the TCR beta CDR3 regions from RNA transcripts. The primer set for the first-round RT-PCR of the TCR CDR3 was HTBI. TCRdb analysed the multiplex PCR reads with MiXCR anew, one entry per CDR3 protein. The sample consists of hundreds of thousands of distinct CDR3 sequences, around 42% of them appearing once.

The chain has TRBV29-1 and TRBJ1-1; D remains ambiguous. The sequenced material came from peripheral blood or thyroid tissue (not recorded which). This TCR was sampled from a woman aged 18-35 years with Graves' hyperthyroidism. The CDR3 sequence: CSVKTRQVQNTEAFF. CDR3 DNA: TGCAGCGTGAAAACTCGGCAAGTCCAGAACACTGAAGCTTTCTTT. The full variable domain, completed using reference TRBV29-1 and TRBJ1-1, is SAVISQKPSRDICQRGTSLTIQCQVDSQVTMMFWYRQQPGQSLTLIATANQGSEATYESGFVIDKFPISRPNLTFSTLTVSNMSPEDSSIYLCSVKTRQVQNTEAFFGQGTRLTVV.